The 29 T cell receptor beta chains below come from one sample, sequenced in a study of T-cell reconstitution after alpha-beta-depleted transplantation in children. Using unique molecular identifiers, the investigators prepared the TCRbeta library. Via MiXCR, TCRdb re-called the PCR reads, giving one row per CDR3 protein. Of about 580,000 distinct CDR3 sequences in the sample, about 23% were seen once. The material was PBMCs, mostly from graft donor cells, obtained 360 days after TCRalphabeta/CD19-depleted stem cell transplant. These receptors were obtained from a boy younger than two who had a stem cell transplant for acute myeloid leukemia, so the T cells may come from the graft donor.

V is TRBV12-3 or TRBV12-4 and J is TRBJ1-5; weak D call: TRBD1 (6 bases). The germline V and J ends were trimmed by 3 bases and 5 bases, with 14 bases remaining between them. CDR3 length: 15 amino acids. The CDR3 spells CASSLVRGLDQPQHF. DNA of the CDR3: TGTGCCAGCAGTTTGGTCAGGGGACTGGATCAGCCCCAGCATTTT.

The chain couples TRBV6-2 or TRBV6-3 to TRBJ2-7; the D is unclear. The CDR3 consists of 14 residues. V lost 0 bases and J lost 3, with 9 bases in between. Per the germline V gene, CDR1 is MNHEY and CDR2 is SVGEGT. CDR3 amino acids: CASSYSGKNYEQYV. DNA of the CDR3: TGTGCCAGCAGTTACTCGGGGAAGAACTACGAGCAGTACGTC.

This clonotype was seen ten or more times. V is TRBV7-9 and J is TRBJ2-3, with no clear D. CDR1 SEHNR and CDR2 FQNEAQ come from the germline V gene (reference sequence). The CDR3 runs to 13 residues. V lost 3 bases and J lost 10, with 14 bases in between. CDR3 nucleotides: TGTGCCAGCAGCTTTCCGGACCCGGTCTCGCAGTATTTT. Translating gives CASSFPDPVSQYF.

The CDR3 nucleotides are TGTGCCAGCAGCCACACCCCGGGGTTAGATACGCAGTATTTT. Its translation is CASSHTPGLDTQYF. The chain is built from TRBV11-2 and TRBJ2-3; weak D call: TRBD2 (5 bases). The germline gives CDR1 SGHAT, CDR2 FQNNGV. The length of the CDR3 is 14 residues. The V end lost 5 bases, the J end lost 5 bases, and 14 bases lay between the germline ends.

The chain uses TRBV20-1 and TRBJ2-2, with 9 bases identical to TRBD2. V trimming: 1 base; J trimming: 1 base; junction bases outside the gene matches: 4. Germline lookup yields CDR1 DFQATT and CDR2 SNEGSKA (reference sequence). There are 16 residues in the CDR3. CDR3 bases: TGCAGTGCTAGAGCCGTGACTAGCGGGAACACCGGGGAGCTGTTTTTT. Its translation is CSARAVTSGNTGELFF.

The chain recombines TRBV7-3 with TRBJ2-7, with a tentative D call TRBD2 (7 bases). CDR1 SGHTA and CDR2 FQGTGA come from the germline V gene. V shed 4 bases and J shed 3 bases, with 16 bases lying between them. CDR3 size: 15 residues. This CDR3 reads CASSWGGGPIYEQYF. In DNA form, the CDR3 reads TGTGCCAGCAGCTGGGGCGGGGGCCCGATCTACGAGCAGTACTTC.

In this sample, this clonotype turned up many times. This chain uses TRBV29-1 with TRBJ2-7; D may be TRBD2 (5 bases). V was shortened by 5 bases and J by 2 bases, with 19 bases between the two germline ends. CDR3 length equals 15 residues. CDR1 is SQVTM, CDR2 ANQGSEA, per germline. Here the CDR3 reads CSVLVRRDWAYEQYV. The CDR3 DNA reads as TGCAGCGTTCTGGTTAGACGGGATTGGGCCTACGAGCAGTACGTC.

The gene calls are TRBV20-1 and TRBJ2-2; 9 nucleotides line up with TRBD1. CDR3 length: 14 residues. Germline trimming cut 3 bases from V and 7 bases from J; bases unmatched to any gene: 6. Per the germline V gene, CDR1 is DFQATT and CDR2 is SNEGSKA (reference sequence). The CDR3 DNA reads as TGCAGTGCTAGGCACAGGGGGCCTGGCGGGGAGCTGTTTTTT. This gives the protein CSARHRGPGGELFF.

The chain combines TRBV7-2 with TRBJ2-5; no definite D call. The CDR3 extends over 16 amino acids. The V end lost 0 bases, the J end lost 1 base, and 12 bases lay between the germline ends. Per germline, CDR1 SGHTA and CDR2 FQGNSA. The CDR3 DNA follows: TGTGCCAGCAGCTTAGCGAGACTCGCCATCCAAGAGACCCAGTACTTC. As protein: CASSLARLAIQETQYF.

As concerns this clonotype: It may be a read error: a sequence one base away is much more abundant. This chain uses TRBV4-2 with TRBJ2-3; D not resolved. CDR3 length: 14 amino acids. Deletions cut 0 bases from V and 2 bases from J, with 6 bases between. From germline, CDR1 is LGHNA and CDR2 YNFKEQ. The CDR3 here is CASSQDRVTDTQYF. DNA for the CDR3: TGTGCCAGCAGCCAAGATCGGGTCACAGATACGCAGTATTTT.

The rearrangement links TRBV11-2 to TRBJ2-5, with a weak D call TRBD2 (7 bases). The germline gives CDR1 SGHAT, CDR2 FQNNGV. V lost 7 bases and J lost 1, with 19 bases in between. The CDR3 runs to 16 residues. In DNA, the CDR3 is TGTGCCAGCACCCCGGGTGCGGGGGCATCCCAAGAGACCCAGTACTTC. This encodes CASTPGAGASQETQYF.

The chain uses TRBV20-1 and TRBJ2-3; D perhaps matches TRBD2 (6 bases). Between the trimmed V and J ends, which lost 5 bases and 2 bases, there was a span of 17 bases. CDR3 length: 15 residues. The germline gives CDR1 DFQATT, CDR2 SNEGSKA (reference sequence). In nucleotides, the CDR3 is TGCAGTGCTCTCACCCGGGTAGCGGACACAGATACGCAGTATTTT. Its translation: CSALTRVADTDTQYF.

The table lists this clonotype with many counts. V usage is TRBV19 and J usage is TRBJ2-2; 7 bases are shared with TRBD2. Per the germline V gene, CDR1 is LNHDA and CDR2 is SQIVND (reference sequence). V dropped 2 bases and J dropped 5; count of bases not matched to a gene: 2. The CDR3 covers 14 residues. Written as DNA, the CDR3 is TGTGCCAGTAGTATAAGGGACTATACCGGGGAGCTGTTTTTT. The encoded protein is CASSIRDYTGELFF.

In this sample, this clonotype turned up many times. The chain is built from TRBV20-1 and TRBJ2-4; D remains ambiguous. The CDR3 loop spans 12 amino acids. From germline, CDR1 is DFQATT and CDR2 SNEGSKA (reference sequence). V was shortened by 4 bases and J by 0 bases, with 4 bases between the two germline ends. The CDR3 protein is CSATLAKNIQYF. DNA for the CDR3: TGCAGTGCTACCCTAGCCAAAAACATTCAGTACTTC.

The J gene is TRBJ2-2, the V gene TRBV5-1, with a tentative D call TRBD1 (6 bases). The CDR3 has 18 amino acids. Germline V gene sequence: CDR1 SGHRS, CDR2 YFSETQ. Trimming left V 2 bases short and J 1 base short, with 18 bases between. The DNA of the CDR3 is TGCGCCAGCAGCTTAGGGCCTCCCGGGACACGGAACACCGGGGAGCTGTTTTTT. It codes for CASSLGPPGTRNTGELFF.

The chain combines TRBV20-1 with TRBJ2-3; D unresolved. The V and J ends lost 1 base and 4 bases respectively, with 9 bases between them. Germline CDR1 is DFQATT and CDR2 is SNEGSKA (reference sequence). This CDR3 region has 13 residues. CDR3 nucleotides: TGCAGTGCTAGAGGGGATGCGTCAGATACGCAGTATTTT. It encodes CSARGDASDTQYF.

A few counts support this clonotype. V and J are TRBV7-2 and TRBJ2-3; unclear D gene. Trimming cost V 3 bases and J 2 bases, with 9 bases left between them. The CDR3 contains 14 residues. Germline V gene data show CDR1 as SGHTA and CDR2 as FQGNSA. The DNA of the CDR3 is TGTGCCAGCAGCTTCGAACTTTCCACAGATACGCAGTATTTT. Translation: CASSFELSTDTQYF.

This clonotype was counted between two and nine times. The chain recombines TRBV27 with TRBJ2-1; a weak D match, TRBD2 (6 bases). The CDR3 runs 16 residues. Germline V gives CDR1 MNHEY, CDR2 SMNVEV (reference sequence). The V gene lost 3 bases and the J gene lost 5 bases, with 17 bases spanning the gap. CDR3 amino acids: CASSLTGTYLDNEQFF. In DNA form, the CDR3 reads TGTGCCAGCAGTTTGACCGGGACTTACCTCGACAATGAGCAGTTCTTC.

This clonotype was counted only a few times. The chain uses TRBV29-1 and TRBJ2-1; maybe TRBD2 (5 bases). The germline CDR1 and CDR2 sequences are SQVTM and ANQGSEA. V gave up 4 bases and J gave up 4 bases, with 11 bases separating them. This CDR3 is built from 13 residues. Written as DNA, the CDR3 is TGCAGCGTTGGCCCAGGCGGGTACAATGAGCAGTTCTTC. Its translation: CSVGPGGYNEQFF.

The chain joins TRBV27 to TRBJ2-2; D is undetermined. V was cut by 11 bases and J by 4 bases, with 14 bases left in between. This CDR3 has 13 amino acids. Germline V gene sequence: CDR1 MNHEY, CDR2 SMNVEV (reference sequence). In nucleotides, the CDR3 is TGTGCCTCAAAGCCAAGTTCCACCGGGGAGCTGTTTTTT. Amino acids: CASKPSSTGELFF.

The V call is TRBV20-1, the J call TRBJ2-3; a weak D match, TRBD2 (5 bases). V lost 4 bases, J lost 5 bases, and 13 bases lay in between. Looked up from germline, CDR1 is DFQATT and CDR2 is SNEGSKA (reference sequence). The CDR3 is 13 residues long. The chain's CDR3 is CSATGLPLDTQYF. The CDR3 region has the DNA TGCAGTGCTACAGGACTGCCCCTAGATACGCAGTATTTT.

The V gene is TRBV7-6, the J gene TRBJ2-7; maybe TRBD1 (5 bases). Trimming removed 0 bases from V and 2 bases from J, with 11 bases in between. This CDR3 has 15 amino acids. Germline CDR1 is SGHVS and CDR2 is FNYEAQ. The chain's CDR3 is CASSLAAIGAYEQYF. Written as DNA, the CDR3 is TGTGCCAGCAGCTTAGCAGCTATAGGGGCCTACGAGCAGTACTTC. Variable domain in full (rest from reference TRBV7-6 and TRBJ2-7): GAGVSQSPRYKVTKRGQDVALRCDPISGHVSLYWYRQALGQGPEFLTYFNYEAQQDKSGLPNDRFSAERPEGSISTLTIQRTEQRDSAMYRCASSLAAIGAYEQYFGPGTRLTVT.

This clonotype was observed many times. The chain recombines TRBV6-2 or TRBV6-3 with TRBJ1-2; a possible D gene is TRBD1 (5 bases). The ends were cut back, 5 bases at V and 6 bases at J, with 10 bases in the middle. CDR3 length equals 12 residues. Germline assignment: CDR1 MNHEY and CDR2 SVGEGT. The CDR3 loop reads CASSAQGHGYTF. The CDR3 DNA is TGTGCCAGCAGTGCGCAGGGACATGGCTACACCTTC.

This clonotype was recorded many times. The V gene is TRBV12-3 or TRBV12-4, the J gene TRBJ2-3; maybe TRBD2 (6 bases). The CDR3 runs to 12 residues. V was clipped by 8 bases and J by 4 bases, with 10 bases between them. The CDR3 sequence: CASGGRADTQYF. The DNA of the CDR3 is TGTGCCAGCGGGGGGAGAGCAGATACGCAGTATTTT.

Here the CDR3 reads CAWIRGTYNEQFF. The CDR3 bases are TGTGCCTGGATACGAGGGACCTACAATGAGCAGTTCTTC. The chain is built from TRBV30 and TRBJ2-1; D is perhaps TRBD2 (5 bases). The V end was cut by 4 bases, the J end by 2 bases, with 9 bases between. The CDR3 runs to 13 residues. Germline-derived CDR1 and CDR2 are GTSNPN and SVGIG (reference sequence).

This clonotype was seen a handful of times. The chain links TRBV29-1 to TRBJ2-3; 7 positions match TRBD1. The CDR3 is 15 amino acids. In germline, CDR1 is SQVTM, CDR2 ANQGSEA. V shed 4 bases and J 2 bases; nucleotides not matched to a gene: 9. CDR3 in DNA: TGCAGCGTTGGACAGGGTATTGTGACCACAGATACGCAGTATTTT. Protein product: CSVGQGIVTTDTQYF.

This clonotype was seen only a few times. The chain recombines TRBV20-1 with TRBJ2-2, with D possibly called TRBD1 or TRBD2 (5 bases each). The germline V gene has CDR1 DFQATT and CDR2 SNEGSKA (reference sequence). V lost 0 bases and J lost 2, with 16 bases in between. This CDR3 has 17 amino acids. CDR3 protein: CSARDSRGLSNTGELFF. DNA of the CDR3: TGCAGTGCTAGAGATTCGAGGGGCTTATCTAACACCGGGGAGCTGTTTTTT.

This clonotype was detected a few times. CDR3 loop: CASSLALWTGGETQYF. The CDR3 region has the DNA TGTGCCAGCAGCTTAGCGTTATGGACAGGGGGAGAGACCCAGTACTTC. The rearrangement links TRBV11-2 to TRBJ2-5; 10 bases fit TRBD1. The germline V gene encodes CDR1 SGHAT and CDR2 FQNNGV. Trimming removed 1 base from V and 4 bases from J; junction bases left unmatched: 6. This CDR3 is 16 amino acids long.

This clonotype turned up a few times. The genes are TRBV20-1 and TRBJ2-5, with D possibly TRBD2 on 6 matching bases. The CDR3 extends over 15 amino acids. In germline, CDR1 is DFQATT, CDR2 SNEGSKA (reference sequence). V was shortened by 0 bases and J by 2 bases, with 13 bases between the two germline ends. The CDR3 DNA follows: TGCAGTGCTAGAGAATCGCTAGCGAGGCAAGAGACCCAGTACTTC. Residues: CSARESLARQETQYF.